This T cell receptor (beta chain) was identified in a study of brain T cells in children with intractable seizures. The method was immunoSEQ multiplex PCR; TCRdb's version includes in-frame clones alone and lacks a portion of them. The sample lists under 150,000 clones; 94% were seen once. As to this clone: Its matching antigen is unknown.

Surgery cases with the highest brain T cell transcript signatures were chosen for sequencing. Patients received at least one anti-epileptic drug before surgery. The CDR3 consists of 15 residues. Per the germline V gene, CDR1 is SEHNR and CDR2 is FQNEAQ (reference sequence). Between the trimmed V and J ends, which lost 3 bases and 2 bases, there was a span of 14 bases. Broader study findings: Pre- and post-surgery blood differed in depth, so pre-surgery absences may be undersampling.

This receptor was taken from a boy in the first two years of life with hemimegalencephaly and intractable seizures. Sequencing used peripheral blood, obtained at surgery. The rearrangement links TRBV7-9 to TRBJ2-7; D possibly matches TRBD1 or TRBD2 (5 bases each). The CDR3 bases are TGTGCCAGCAGCTTGCCCCGGGACCGTACCTACGAGCAGTACTTC. Encoded protein: CASSLPRDRTYEQYF.